The text below deals with one T cell receptor beta chain. Its antigen is undetermined. This sample stems from a study of OX40 agonist ivuxolimab in advanced cancers. Study outcomes and limitations: Expanded clones belonging to CD8+ T cells outnumbered, on average, those of CD4+. Some patients without response likewise showed low normalized clonal expansion.

Repertoires were generated with immunoSEQ multiplex PCR, while TCRdb's copy carries only in-frame clones and drops some. The data hold approximately 42,000 clones, with 70% to 90% observed a single time. The origin of this receptor is an adult with an advanced solid tumor such as melanoma, head and neck, liver or kidney cancer. This sample comprised CD4+ or CD8+ T cells sorted from blood, obtained in a trial of the OX40 agonist ivuxolimab.

This CDR3 reads CASSAGTGGNYGYTF. The CDR3 coding sequence is TGTGCCAGCAGCGCCGGGACAGGGGGAAACTATGGCTACACCTTC. V and J are TRBV5-5 and TRBJ1-2, with 11 bases aligning to TRBD1. The CDR3 is 15 amino acids. J lost 2 bases, V lost 4 bases, and 4 bases had no gene match. Germline V CDR1 and CDR2: SGHKS, YYEKEE (reference sequence).